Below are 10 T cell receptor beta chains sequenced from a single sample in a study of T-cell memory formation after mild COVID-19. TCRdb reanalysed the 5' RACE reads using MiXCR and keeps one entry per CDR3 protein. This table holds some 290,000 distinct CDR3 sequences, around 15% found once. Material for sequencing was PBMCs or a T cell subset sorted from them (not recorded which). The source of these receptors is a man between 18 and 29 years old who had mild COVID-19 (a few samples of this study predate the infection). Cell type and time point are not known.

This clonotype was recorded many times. CDR3 sequence: CASSQEPHPSTDTQYF. DNA of the CDR3: TGCGCCAGCAGCCAAGAACCACACCCCAGCACAGATACGCAGTATTTT. V and J are TRBV4-1 and TRBJ2-3; no firm D call. V was trimmed by 0 bases and J by 0 bases, leaving 10 bases between them. The CDR3 loop spans 16 amino acids. The germline gives CDR1 MGHRA, CDR2 YSYEKL.

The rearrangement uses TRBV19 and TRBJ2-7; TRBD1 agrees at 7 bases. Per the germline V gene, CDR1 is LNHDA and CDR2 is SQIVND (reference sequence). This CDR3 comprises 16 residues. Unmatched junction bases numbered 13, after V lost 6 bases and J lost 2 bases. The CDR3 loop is CASSAIGGSLAYEQYF. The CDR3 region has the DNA TGTGCCAGTAGCGCGATAGGGGGCTCTCTAGCCTACGAGCAGTACTTC.

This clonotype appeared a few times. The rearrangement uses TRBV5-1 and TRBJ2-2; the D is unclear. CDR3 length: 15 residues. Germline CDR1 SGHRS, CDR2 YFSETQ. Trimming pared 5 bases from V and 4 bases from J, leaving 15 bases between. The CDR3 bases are TGCGCCAGCAGGCCGGACGCGGCAGCCACCGGGGAGCTGTTTTTT. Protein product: CASRPDAAATGELFF.

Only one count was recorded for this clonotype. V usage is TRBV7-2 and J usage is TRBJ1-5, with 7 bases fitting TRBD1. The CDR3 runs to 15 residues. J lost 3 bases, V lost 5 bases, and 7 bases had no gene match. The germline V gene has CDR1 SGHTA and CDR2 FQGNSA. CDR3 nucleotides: TGTGCCAGCAGCCCGGGGACAGCGTTCAATCAGCCCCAGCATTTT. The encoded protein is CASSPGTAFNQPQHF.

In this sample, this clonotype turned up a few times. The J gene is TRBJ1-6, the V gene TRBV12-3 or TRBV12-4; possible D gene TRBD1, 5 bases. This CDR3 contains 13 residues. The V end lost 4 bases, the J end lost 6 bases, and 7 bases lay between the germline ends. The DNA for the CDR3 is TGTGCCAGCAGTTGGGGACGTAATTCACCCCTCCACTTT. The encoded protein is CASSWGRNSPLHF.

CDR3: CASSYRQGNTEAFF. For the CDR3, the DNA is TGCGCCAGCAGCTATCGACAGGGAAATACTGAAGCTTTCTTT. The chain joins TRBV4-3 to TRBJ1-1, with 7 bases matching TRBD1. The germline CDR1 and CDR2 sequences are LGHNA and YSLEER. J gave up 5 bases and V 5 bases, and 8 bases lay outside the gene matches. This CDR3 region has 14 residues.

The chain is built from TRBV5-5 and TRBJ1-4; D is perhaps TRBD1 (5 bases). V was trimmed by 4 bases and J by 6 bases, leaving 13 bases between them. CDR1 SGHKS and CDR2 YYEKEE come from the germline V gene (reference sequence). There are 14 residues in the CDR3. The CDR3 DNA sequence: TGTGCCAGCAGCCTTACTGGGACGCATGAAAAACTGTTTTTT. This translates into CASSLTGTHEKLFF.

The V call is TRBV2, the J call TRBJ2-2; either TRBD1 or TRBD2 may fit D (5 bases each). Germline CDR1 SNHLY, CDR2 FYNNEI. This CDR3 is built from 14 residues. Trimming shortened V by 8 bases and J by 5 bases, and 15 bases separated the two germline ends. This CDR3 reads CASWDGYPTGELFF. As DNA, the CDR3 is TGTGCCAGCTGGGACGGCTACCCTACCGGGGAGCTGTTTTTT.

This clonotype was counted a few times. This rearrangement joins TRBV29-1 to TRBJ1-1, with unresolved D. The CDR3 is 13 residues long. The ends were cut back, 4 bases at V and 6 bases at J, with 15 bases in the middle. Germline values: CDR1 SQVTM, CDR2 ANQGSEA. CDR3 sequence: CSVARERGAEAFF. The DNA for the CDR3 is TGCAGCGTTGCCCGGGAGCGGGGAGCTGAAGCTTTCTTT.

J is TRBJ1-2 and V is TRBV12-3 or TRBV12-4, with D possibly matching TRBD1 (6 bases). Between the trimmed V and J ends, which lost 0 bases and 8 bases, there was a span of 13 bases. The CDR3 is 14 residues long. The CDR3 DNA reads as TGTGCCAGCAGTTTAGCGCTCAGGGGTGGGGGCTACACCTTC. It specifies CASSLALRGGGYTF.